The 18 T cell receptor beta chains presented below share a single source sample, sequenced in a study of blood T cell repertoires in COVID-19 (dated by TCRdb to the early 2020s). The method behind the library was the immunoSEQ multiplex PCR assay. TCRdb re-hosts the immuneACCESS table, in-frame sequences only. Its copies lack some clones; in the studies checked, an unresolved V gene accounts for under half of them, and the cause for the rest is not known. The sample profile shows around 260,000 clones; approximately 82% of them were found once. The ten largest clones represent over 4.5% of the sample. The sample comprised peripheral blood. The receptor set was obtained from a man between 60 and 75 years old who had recovered from COVID-19.

J is TRBJ2-3 and V is TRBV5-1; possibly TRBD2 for D (6 bases). Germline CDR1 is SGHRS and CDR2 is YFSETQ. This CDR3 has 14 amino acids. V lost 6 bases, J lost 6 bases, and 17 bases lay in between. Written as DNA, the CDR3 is TGCGCCAGCACCCCCCGGGAACGGGGGGATACGCAGTATTTT. Protein sequence: CASTPRERGDTQYF.

The chain carries TRBV6-1 and TRBJ2-1, with D tentatively TRBD1 (6 bases). V gave up 2 bases and J gave up 4 bases, with 15 bases separating them. CDR1 and CDR2 (germline): MNHNS, SASEGT. The length of the CDR3 is 16 residues. The CDR3 nucleotides are TGTGCCAGCAGTGAATGGCTGACAGGCCAATACAATGAGCAGTTCTTC. The encoded protein is CASSEWLTGQYNEQFF.

J is TRBJ2-5 and V is TRBV5-4; the D gene is possibly TRBD1 (6 bases). Trimming took 0 bases from V and 5 from J, leaving 11 bases between them. Germline CDR1 and CDR2: SGHNT and YYREEE (reference sequence). The CDR3 loop spans 14 amino acids. Here the CDR3 DNA reads TGTGCCAGCAGCTTGGGGTCGAGGGGGGAGACCCAGTACTTC. Protein sequence: CASSLGSRGETQYF. Full variable domain (missing parts from reference TRBV5-4 and TRBJ2-5): ETGVTQSPTHLIKTRGQQVTLRCSSQSGHNTVSWYQQALGQGPQFIFQYYREEENGRGNFPPRFSGLQFPNYSSELNVNALELDDSALYLCASSLGSRGETQYFGPGTRLLVL.

V gene TRBV27 combines with J gene TRBJ2-2; D perhaps matches TRBD1 (6 bases). The V gene lost 2 bases and the J gene lost 5 bases, with 12 bases spanning the gap. CDR1 MNHEY and CDR2 SMNVEV come from the germline V gene (reference sequence). The CDR3 spans 15 residues. CDR3 nucleotides: TGTGCCAGCAGTTTAGGGGCAGGGGCGACCGGGGAGCTGTTTTTT. Its protein is CASSLGAGATGELFF.

The chain combines TRBV29-1 with TRBJ2-3, with a tentative D call TRBD1 (7 bases). Germline V gene sequence: CDR1 SQVTM, CDR2 ANQGSEA. The CDR3 is made up of 14 amino acids. V was pared by 6 bases and J by 6 bases, with 19 bases between. The CDR3 DNA reads as TGCAGCGTGAGGGACTCAGGGGGTGTGGATACGCAGTATTTT. As protein: CSVRDSGGVDTQYF.

V usage is TRBV5-5 and J usage is TRBJ1-3, with no clear D. This CDR3 spans 14 amino acids. Trimming took off 7 bases at V and 0 bases at J, with 11 bases between the two ends. Germline V gives CDR1 SGHKS, CDR2 YYEKEE (reference sequence). This CDR3 is CASFPGSSGNTIYF. In nucleotides, the CDR3 is TGTGCCAGCTTTCCGGGAAGCTCTGGAAACACCATATATTTT.

The V call is TRBV4-1, the J call TRBJ1-1, with 10 bases lining up with TRBD1. With 3 bases clipped from V and 5 bases from J, the junction kept 6 bases outside the gene matches. The CDR3 is 15 residues long. Germline loops: CDR1 MGHRA, CDR2 YSYEKL. CDR3: CASSHPGQGGTEAFF. The CDR3 DNA sequence: TGCGCCAGCAGCCATCCCGGACAGGGGGGAACTGAAGCTTTCTTT.

V is TRBV10-2 and J is TRBJ2-1, with 8 bases identical to TRBD2. J was trimmed by 5 bases and V by 2 bases; bases with no gene match: 8. In germline, CDR1 is WSHSY, CDR2 SAAADI. The CDR3 runs to 16 residues. DNA for the CDR3: TGCGCCAGCAGTGAGCATAGCGGGACACACGACAATGAGCAGTTCTTC. The encoded protein is CASSEHSGTHDNEQFF.

In its sample, this clone was seen a few times. This chain connects TRBV28 to TRBJ1-5; TRBD1 agrees at 10 bases. The CDR3 sequence is 15 residues long. V was pared by 7 bases and J by 6 bases, with 9 bases of the junction left unmatched. Germline CDR1 MDHEN, CDR2 SYDVKM. The CDR3 sequence is CASNRDRGPAQPQHF. CDR3 nucleotide sequence: TGTGCCAGCAATAGAGACAGGGGGCCTGCTCAGCCCCAGCATTTT.

This chain uses TRBV6-5 with TRBJ2-3; perhaps TRBD1 as D (6 bases). This CDR3 is 14 amino acids long. The V end lost 5 bases, the J end lost 3 bases, and 12 bases lay between the germline ends. In germline, CDR1 is MNHEY, CDR2 SVGAGI. The CDR3 DNA sequence: TGTGCCAGCAGTCCCGGGACATTTACAGATACGCAGTATTTT. As protein: CASSPGTFTDTQYF.

The gene calls are TRBV10-2 and TRBJ1-1, with TRBD1 matching over 7 bases. The CDR3 covers 14 residues. The germline gives CDR1 WSHSY, CDR2 SAAADI. Unmatched junction bases numbered 7, after V lost 2 bases and J lost 7 bases. The CDR3 nucleotides read TGCGCCAGCAGTGAGACACCGACAGGGCGTGAAGCTTTCTTT. It codes for CASSETPTGREAFF.

This rearrangement joins TRBV10-1 to TRBJ2-2; 8 bases map to TRBD1. Germline loops: CDR1 WNHNN, CDR2 SYGVQD (reference sequence). This CDR3 has 14 residues. Losses at the gene ends were 4 bases for V and 6 bases for J; bases not matched to a gene: 4. This CDR3 reads CASSVDRAAGELFF. In nucleotides, the CDR3 is TGCGCCAGCAGTGTGGACAGGGCTGCCGGGGAGCTGTTTTTT.

The V gene is TRBV6-1, the J gene TRBJ2-1; the match to TRBD2 covers 7 bases. Germline CDR1 is MNHNS and CDR2 is SASEGT. The length of the CDR3 is 16 residues. V lost 3 bases, J lost 5 bases, and 10 bases stayed unmatched. The CDR3 DNA sequence: TGTGCCAGCAGTGAGTCGGCGCGGGAGAGAAACAATGAGCAGTTCTTC. It yields the protein CASSESARERNNEQFF.

This chain connects TRBV5-1 to TRBJ2-1, with 8 bases lining up with TRBD1. The CDR3 consists of 13 residues. Trimming removed 4 bases from V and 4 bases from J; junction bases left unmatched: 1. Looked up from germline, CDR1 is SGHRS and CDR2 is YFSETQ. For the CDR3, the DNA is TGCGCCAGCAGCAGGGACAGGTACAATGAGCAGTTCTTC. This encodes CASSRDRYNEQFF.

The rearrangement joins TRBV19 to TRBJ1-5; no definite D call. Germline CDR1 LNHDA, CDR2 SQIVND (reference sequence). The CDR3 has 16 amino acids. Between the trimmed V and J ends, which lost 4 bases and 0 bases, there was a span of 13 bases. CDR3 protein: CASSTVEINSNQPQHF. DNA of the CDR3: TGTGCCAGTAGTACCGTCGAGATTAATAGCAATCAGCCCCAGCATTTT.

The chain joins TRBV9 to TRBJ2-3; tentatively, D is TRBD1 (5 bases). Trimming stripped 4 bases from V and 5 bases from J, with 17 bases between. Germline V gene data show CDR1 as SGDLS and CDR2 as YYNGEE. The CDR3 is 15 residues long. The CDR3 DNA follows: TGTGCCAGCAGCCAAGGGGTCGACCTGGGAGATACGCAGTATTTT. Protein sequence: CASSQGVDLGDTQYF.

This rearrangement joins TRBV5-1 to TRBJ2-7, with 9 bases lining up with TRBD1. V gave up 4 bases and J gave up 6 bases; unmatched junction bases: 8. CDR3 length equals 14 residues. CDR1 and CDR2 (germline): SGHRS, YFSETQ. In nucleotides, the CDR3 is TGCGCCAGCAGCAAGGGACAGGGCCTCGGCGAGCAGTACTTC. Translating gives CASSKGQGLGEQYF.

The genes are TRBV5-6 and TRBJ1-4; D is unclear. Germline CDR1 and CDR2: SGHDT and YYEEEE. Trimming stripped 2 bases from V and 0 bases from J, with 8 bases between. The CDR3 runs to 15 residues. CDR3 in DNA: TGTGCCAGCAGCTTCTACAGTGCAACTAATGAAAAACTGTTTTTT. It yields the protein CASSFYSATNEKLFF.